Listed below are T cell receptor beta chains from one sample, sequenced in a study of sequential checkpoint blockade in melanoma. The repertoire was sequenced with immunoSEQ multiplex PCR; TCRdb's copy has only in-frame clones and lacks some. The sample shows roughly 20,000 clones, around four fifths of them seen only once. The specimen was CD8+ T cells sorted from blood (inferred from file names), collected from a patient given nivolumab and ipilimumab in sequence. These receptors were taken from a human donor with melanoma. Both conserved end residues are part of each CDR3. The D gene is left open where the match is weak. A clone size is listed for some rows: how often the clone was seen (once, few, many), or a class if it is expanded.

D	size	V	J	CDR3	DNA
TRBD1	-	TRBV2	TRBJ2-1	CARGPDRDYNEQFF	TGTGCCAGGGGACCGGACAGGGACTACAATGAGCAGTTCTTC
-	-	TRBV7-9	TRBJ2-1	CASSSGGTSGNEQFF	TGTGCCAGCAGCTCAGGGGGGACTAGTGGCAATGAGCAGTTCTTC
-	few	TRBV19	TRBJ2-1	CASTSSRYEQFF	TGTGCCAGTACCTCAAGCAGGTATGAGCAGTTCTTC
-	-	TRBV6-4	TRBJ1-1	CASSPTERTEAFF	TGTGCCAGCAGTCCCACAGAGCGGACTGAAGCTTTCTTT
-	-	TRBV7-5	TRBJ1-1	CARNPPQGESLDLNTEAFF	TGTGCCAGAAACCCACCCCAGGGGGAAAGCTTGGACCTGAACACTGAAGCTTTCTTT
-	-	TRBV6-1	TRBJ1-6	CASSEYLSGQGNSPLHF	TGTGCCAGCAGTGAATATTTATCTGGGCAGGGAAATTCACCCCTCCACTTT
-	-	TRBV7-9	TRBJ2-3	CASSLPSPDTQYF	TGTGCCAGCAGCTTGCCTAGCCCAGATACGCAGTATTTT
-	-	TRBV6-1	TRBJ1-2	CASSPSGTLYGYTF	TGTGCCAGCAGTCCTTCCGGGACACTCTATGGCTACACCTTC
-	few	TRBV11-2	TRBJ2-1	CASSFGQTLFF	TGTGCCAGCAGCTTCGGACAGACTTTGTTCTTC
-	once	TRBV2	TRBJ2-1	CASSGNNEQFF	TGTGCCAGCAGTGGTAACAATGAGCAGTTCTTC
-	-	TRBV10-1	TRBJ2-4	CASSESWDSMGAKNIQYF	TGCGCCAGCAGTGAGTCCTGGGACTCAATGGGAGCCAAAAACATTCAGTACTTC
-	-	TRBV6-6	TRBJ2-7	CASSASTTGYEQYF	TGTGCCAGCAGTGCCTCCACTACAGGCTACGAGCAGTACTTC
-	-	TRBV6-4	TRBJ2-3	CASSEDGSTDTQYF	TGTGCCAGCAGTGAAGACGGGAGCACAGATACGCAGTATTTT
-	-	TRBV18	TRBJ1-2	CASSRQVILYGYTF	TGTGCCAGCTCGAGACAGGTGATTCTCTATGGCTACACCTTC
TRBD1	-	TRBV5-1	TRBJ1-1	CASSMGQGSYLAQNTEAFF	TGCGCCAGCAGCATGGGACAGGGGTCGTATCTGGCCCAGAACACTGAAGCTTTCTTT
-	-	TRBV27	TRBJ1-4	CASSPTGVYEKLFF	TGTGCCAGCAGTCCTACCGGGGTCTATGAAAAACTGTTTTTT
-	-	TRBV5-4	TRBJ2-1	CASTSDSSSYNEQFF	TGTGCCAGCACCTCGGACTCGAGCTCCTACAATGAGCAGTTCTTC
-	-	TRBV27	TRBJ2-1	CASSLSVQGGEQFF	TGTGCCAGCAGTTTATCTGTGCAGGGAGGCGAGCAGTTCTTC
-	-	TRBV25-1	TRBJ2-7	CASSDRQAPYEQYF	TGTGCCAGCAGTGATCGACAGGCTCCTTACGAGCAGTACTTC
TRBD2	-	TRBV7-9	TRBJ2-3	CASSFSGGVFDTQYF	TGTGCCAGCAGCTTTAGCGGGGGGGTTTTCGATACGCAGTATTTT
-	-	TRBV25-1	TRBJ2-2	CASSEPSAGKYTGELFF	TGTGCCAGCAGTGAACCTTCGGCCGGGAAGTACACCGGGGAGCTGTTTTTT
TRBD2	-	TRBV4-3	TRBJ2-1	CASSQDSRLAGGEQFF	TGCGCCAGCAGCCAAGATTCCCGTCTAGCGGGAGGTGAGCAGTTCTTC
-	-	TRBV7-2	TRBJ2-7	CASSLEIGGVYEQYF	TGTGCCAGCAGCTTAGAGATAGGGGGTGTATACGAGCAGTACTTC
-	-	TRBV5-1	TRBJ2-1	CASSLGGDYNEQFF	TGCGCCAGCAGCTTAGGCGGGGACTACAATGAGCAGTTCTTC
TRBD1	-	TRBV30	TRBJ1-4	CAWSVGTGNEKLFF	TGTGCCTGGAGTGTGGGGACAGGGAATGAAAAACTGTTTTTT
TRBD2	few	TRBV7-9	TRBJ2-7	CARSLEGTSGSQRDEQYF	TGTGCCAGAAGCTTGGAAGGGACTAGCGGGAGTCAAAGGGACGAGCAGTACTTC
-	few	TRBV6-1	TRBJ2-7	CASSEAGEGAYEQYF	TGTGCCAGCAGTGAAGCTGGGGAAGGGGCCTACGAGCAGTACTTC
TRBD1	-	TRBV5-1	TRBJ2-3	CASSPRDRGTDTQYF	TGCGCCAGCAGCCCGAGGGACAGGGGGACAGATACGCAGTATTTT
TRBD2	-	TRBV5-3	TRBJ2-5	CARSLGLAGLETQYF	TGTGCCAGAAGCTTGGGACTAGCGGGACTAGAGACCCAGTACTTC
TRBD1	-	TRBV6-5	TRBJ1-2	CASSFLPDRADGYTF	TGTGCCAGCAGTTTTCTCCCGGACAGGGCAGATGGCTACACCTTC
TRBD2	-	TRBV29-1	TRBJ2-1	CSLGLLGNEQFF	TGCAGCTTGGGACTACTCGGCAATGAGCAGTTCTTC
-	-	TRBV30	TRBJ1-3	CAVYPIEGNTIYF	TGTGCCGTATACCCTATCGAGGGAAACACCATATATTTT
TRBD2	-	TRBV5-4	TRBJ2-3	CASSFWGGSGTDTQYF	TGTGCCAGCAGCTTTTGGGGGGGGAGCGGCACAGATACGCAGTATTTT
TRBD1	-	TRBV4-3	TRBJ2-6	CASSQDRQGVANVLTF	TGCGCCAGCAGCCAAGATCGGCAGGGGGTGGCCAACGTCCTGACTTTC
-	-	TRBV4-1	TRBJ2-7	CASSQALGAGDEQYF	TGCGCCAGCAGCCAAGCTTTAGGGGCCGGCGACGAGCAGTACTTC
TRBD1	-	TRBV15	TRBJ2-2	CATSREGTATGELFF	TGTGCCACCAGCAGAGAGGGGACAGCCACCGGGGAGCTGTTTTTT
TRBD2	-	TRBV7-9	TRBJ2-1	CASSLSGVFNNEQFF	TGTGCCAGCAGCCTCAGCGGGGTTTTTAACAATGAGCAGTTCTTC
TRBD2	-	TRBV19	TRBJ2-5	CASSGLAGGETQYF	TGTGCCAGTAGCGGACTAGCGGGAGGAGAGACCCAGTACTTC
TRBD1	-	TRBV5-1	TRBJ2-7	CASSGTGGPAYEQYF	TGCGCCAGCAGCGGAACAGGGGGGCCCGCCTACGAGCAGTACTTC
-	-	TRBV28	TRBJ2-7	CASSFGTPALDTRFYEQYF	TGTGCCAGCAGTTTCGGGACACCAGCTTTAGATACGAGATTCTACGAGCAGTACTTC
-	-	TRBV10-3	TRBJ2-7	CATGGYEQYF	TGTGCCACTGGGGGGTACGAGCAGTACTTC
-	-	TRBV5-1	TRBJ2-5	CASSFPSGPQETQYF	TGCGCCAGCAGCTTCCCCAGCGGGCCCCAAGAGACCCAGTACTTC
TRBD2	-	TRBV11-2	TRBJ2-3	CASSLGGFSGGQDTQYF	TGTGCCAGCAGCTTAGGGGGATTTAGCGGGGGACAGGATACGCAGTATTTT
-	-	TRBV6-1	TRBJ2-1	CASSPTGDSYNEQFF	TGTGCCAGCAGTCCGACGGGGGACTCCTACAATGAGCAGTTCTTC
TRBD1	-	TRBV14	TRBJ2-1	CASSQEATGLLEQFF	TGTGCCAGCAGCCAAGAGGCGACAGGGCTTTTGGAGCAGTTCTTC
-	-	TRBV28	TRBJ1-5	CASSLHWTGERGPQHF	TGTGCCAGCAGTTTACACTGGACGGGGGAGCGAGGGCCCCAGCATTTT
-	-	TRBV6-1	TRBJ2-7	CASSDLQGQSSHEQYF	TGTGCCAGCAGTGACCTACAAGGACAGAGCTCCCACGAGCAGTACTTC
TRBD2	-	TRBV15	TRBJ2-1	CATSRESGGPYNEQFF	TGTGCCACCAGCAGAGAGTCGGGAGGGCCTTACAATGAGCAGTTCTTC
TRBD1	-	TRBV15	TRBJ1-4	CATSRDQGQGSEKLFF	TGTGCCACCAGCAGAGATCAGGGACAGGGGAGCGAAAAACTGTTTTTT
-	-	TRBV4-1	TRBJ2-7	CASAQGYSYEQYF	TGCGCCAGCGCACAGGGTTACTCCTACGAGCAGTACTTC
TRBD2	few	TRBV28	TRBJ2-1	CASSSPGLAESGEQFF	TGTGCCAGCAGTTCCCCGGGACTAGCGGAGAGTGGTGAGCAGTTCTTC
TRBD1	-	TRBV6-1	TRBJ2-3	CATTGSRGHTDTQYF	TGTGCCACAACGGGCAGCAGGGGGCACACAGATACGCAGTATTTT
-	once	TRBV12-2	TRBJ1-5	CASRLSTGVNNQPQHF	TGTGCAAGTCGCTTATCGACAGGGGTTAACAATCAGCCCCAGCATTTT
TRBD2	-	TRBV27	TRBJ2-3	CASSLAGGITDTQYF	TGTGCCAGCAGCTTAGCGGGGGGGATCACAGATACGCAGTATTTT